The 27 T cell receptor beta chains reported below all come from one sample, sequenced in a study of T cells of healthy individuals. TCRdb passed the 5' RACE reads through MiXCR, listing each CDR3 protein once. The table includes about 96,000 distinct CDR3 sequences, approximately 15% detected once. The receptor set was obtained from a human donor in good health.

This clonotype was counted many times. V gene TRBV6-4 combines with J gene TRBJ2-1; possible D gene TRBD1, 6 bases. The germline V gene has CDR1 MRHNA and CDR2 SNTAGT. The V end lost 3 bases, the J end lost 2 bases, and 14 bases lay between the germline ends. The CDR3 has 16 residues. As DNA, the CDR3 is TGTGCCAGCAGTGATAGGGCAGGGGACCCCTACAATGAGCAGTTCTTC. Its translation is CASSDRAGDPYNEQFF.

The chain uses TRBV7-2 and TRBJ2-5, with unresolved D. The CDR3 loop spans 14 amino acids. V was clipped by 5 bases and J by 0 bases, with 10 bases between them. The V gene's germline CDR1 is SGHTA and CDR2 FQGNSA. CDR3 bases: TGTGCCAGCAGCCGATATGGGAACCAAGAGACCCAGTACTTC. Its translation: CASSRYGNQETQYF.

In this sample, this clonotype turned up a few times. The chain carries TRBV25-1 and TRBJ2-6, with a possible D match to TRBD1 (5 bases). V lost 7 bases to trimming and J lost 2 bases, with 12 bases between them. The CDR3 length is 15 residues. Germline CDR1 MGHDK, CDR2 SYGVNS. The CDR3, as DNA: TGTGCCAGCACCCCAAGGGGAACTGGGGCCAACGTCCTGACTTTC. Translation gives CASTPRGTGANVLTF.

This clonotype was found many times. The chain uses TRBV25-1 and TRBJ1-2; tentative D call: TRBD1 (5 bases). Germline V gives CDR1 MGHDK, CDR2 SYGVNS. Trimming cost V 4 bases and J 3 bases, with 9 bases left between them. The CDR3 sequence is 13 residues long. For the CDR3, the DNA is TGTGCCAGCAGTGCCGGGACCGACTATGGCTACACCTTC. Translation: CASSAGTDYGYTF.

This clonotype was detected many times. V is TRBV5-1 and J is TRBJ1-1; D uncertain. In germline, CDR1 is SGHRS, CDR2 YFSETQ. Trimming pared 2 bases from V and 5 bases from J, leaving 10 bases between. The CDR3 totals 13 residues. The CDR3 nucleotides are TGCGCCAGCAGCTTTCAGGAATCAACTGAAGCTTTCTTT. Translated: CASSFQESTEAFF.

This clonotype showed up just a few times. The chain carries TRBV19 and TRBJ2-7; TRBD2 agrees at 12 bases. V dropped 7 bases and J dropped 4; count of bases not matched to a gene: 5. The CDR3 runs 14 residues. Germline CDR1 is LNHDA and CDR2 is SQIVND (reference sequence). CDR3 in amino acids: CASTLAGGQYEQYF. The CDR3 bases are TGTGCCAGTACACTAGCGGGAGGACAATACGAGCAGTACTTC.

The V gene is TRBV20-1, the J gene TRBJ2-3; TRBD2 aligns across 8 bases. Losses at the gene ends were 6 bases for V and 5 bases for J; bases not matched to a gene: 10. Germline V gives CDR1 DFQATT, CDR2 SNEGSKA (reference sequence). This CDR3 has 14 residues. Written as DNA, the CDR3 is TGCAGTGCCATGGGACTAGGATGGATAGATACGCAGTATTTT. It specifies CSAMGLGWIDTQYF.

At least ten counts were recorded for this clonotype. This chain links TRBV7-8 with TRBJ2-1, with TRBD1 identical over 8 bases. Per germline, CDR1 SGHVS and CDR2 FQNEAQ. This CDR3 contains 16 residues. With 1 base clipped from V and 3 bases from J, the junction kept 5 bases outside the gene matches. The CDR3 bases are TGTGCCAGCAGCTTAGACGGGACAGGCCACTACAATGAGCAGTTCTTC. Its protein product is CASSLDGTGHYNEQFF.

This clonotype occurred once. The V gene is TRBV20-1, the J gene TRBJ1-6; D possibly corresponds to TRBD1 (5 bases). The germline gives CDR1 DFQATT, CDR2 SNEGSKA (reference sequence). CDR3 size: 14 residues. V was shortened by 3 bases and J by 6 bases, with 12 bases between the two germline ends. CDR3 in amino acids: CSASIARANSPLHF. For the CDR3, the DNA is TGCAGTGCTAGTATTGCCAGGGCTAATTCACCCCTCCACTTT.

Many counts were recorded for this clonotype. The J gene is TRBJ1-5, the V gene TRBV20-1, with D maybe TRBD1 (5 bases). Trimming stripped 4 bases from V and 7 bases from J, with 11 bases between. The CDR3 extends over 12 amino acids. Germline CDR1 and CDR2: DFQATT and SNEGSKA (reference sequence). The CDR3 DNA sequence: TGCAGTGCTAAAGAGGGGTCCCAGCCCCAGCATTTT. This gives the protein CSAKEGSQPQHF.

This clonotype was seen only once. DNA for the CDR3: TGCGCCAGCAGCCAAGATTCTAGCGGGTTGGAGACCCAGTACTTC. Amino acids: CASSQDSSGLETQYF. V and J are TRBV4-3 and TRBJ2-5, with 8 nucleotides matching TRBD2. The CDR3 runs 15 residues. CDR1 is LGHNA, CDR2 YSLEER, per germline. The trim removed 0 bases at V and 5 bases at J, leaving 5 bases unmatched.

As DNA, the CDR3 is TGTGCCAGCAGCCCGCACACGCCCGGACAGGGAGTTGGGGAGCAGTACTTC. Its translation: CASSPHTPGQGVGEQYF. The genes are TRBV4-2 and TRBJ2-7; 8 nucleotides agree with TRBD1. This CDR3 is 17 amino acids long. Per germline, CDR1 LGHNA and CDR2 YNFKEQ. J lost 7 bases, V lost 4 bases, and 18 bases had no gene match.

The chain combines TRBV12-3 or TRBV12-4 with TRBJ2-3; 7 nucleotides line up with TRBD2. The CDR3 runs to 16 residues. V lost 3 bases and J lost 1; bases outside the gene matches: 7. The CDR3 DNA reads as TGTGCCAGCAGTTTCCTTTGGGAGGGAGGCACAGATACGCAGTATTTT. This translates into CASSFLWEGGTDTQYF.

The chain is built from TRBV28 and TRBJ2-5, with TRBD2 matching 11 bases. Germline V gene lookup returns CDR1 MDHEN and CDR2 SYDVKM. J lost 4 bases, V lost 6 bases, and 4 bases had no gene match. The CDR3 contains 14 residues. Written as DNA, the CDR3 is TGTGCCAGCAGACTAGCGGGAGAGGGAGAGACCCAGTACTTC. As protein: CASRLAGEGETQYF.

The chain joins TRBV9 to TRBJ2-4; D is possibly TRBD1 or TRBD2 (5 bases each). V lost 6 bases to trimming and J lost 8 bases, with 15 bases between them. This CDR3 region has 13 residues. Germline CDR1 is SGDLS and CDR2 is YYNGEE. CDR3 nucleotide sequence: TGTGCCAGCAACCGGGAAGGGGAAGACATTCAGTACTTC. Encoded protein: CASNREGEDIQYF.

The genes are TRBV7-2 and TRBJ2-1, with D possibly TRBD1 on 5 matching bases. From germline, CDR1 is SGHTA and CDR2 FQGNSA. The CDR3 is 13 amino acids. The V end was cut by 1 base, the J end by 5 bases, with 6 bases between. The DNA of the CDR3 is TGTGCCAGCAGCTTAGAAGGGGACAATGAGCAGTTCTTC. Its translation: CASSLEGDNEQFF.

This clonotype was counted between two and nine times. This rearrangement joins TRBV7-8 to TRBJ2-7; tentatively, D is TRBD1 (5 bases). Trimming removed 1 base at V and 3 bases at J, with 10 bases between. CDR1 SGHVS and CDR2 FQNEAQ come from the germline V gene. The CDR3 is 14 amino acids. The DNA for the CDR3 is TGTGCCAGCAGCTTAGTCAGGGTTGGCTACGAGCAGTACTTC. Protein sequence: CASSLVRVGYEQYF.

The chain couples TRBV10-3 to TRBJ2-7; 7 nucleotides agree with TRBD1. Germline assignment: CDR1 ENHRY and CDR2 SYGVKD. The CDR3 contains 12 residues. V shed 6 bases and J 2 bases; nucleotides not matched to a gene: 1. The CDR3 region is CAIRGTAYEQYF. CDR3 in DNA: TGTGCCATCAGGGGGACAGCCTACGAGCAGTACTTC.

This clonotype was counted ten times or more. The chain employs TRBV6-2 or TRBV6-3 and TRBJ2-5; no definite D call. Germline values: CDR1 MNHEY, CDR2 SVGEGT. Trimming cost V 2 bases and J 5 bases, with 3 bases left between them. The CDR3 spans 11 residues. The CDR3 DNA is TGTGCCAGCAGTTACATGGAGACCCAGTACTTC. Protein sequence: CASSYMETQYF.

The rearrangement uses TRBV7-9 and TRBJ1-1, with 7 bases lining up with TRBD1. This CDR3 has 17 residues. CDR1 is SEHNR, CDR2 FQNEAQ, per germline (reference sequence). With 4 bases clipped from V and 5 bases from J, the junction kept 16 bases outside the gene matches. CDR3 residues: CASSSPDRVYSGTEAFF. The CDR3 DNA reads TGTGCCAGCAGCTCCCCCGACAGGGTGTATAGTGGGACTGAAGCTTTCTTT. Variable domain in full (rest from reference TRBV7-9 and TRBJ1-1): DTGVSQNPRHKITKRGQNVTFRCDPISEHNRLYWYRQTLGQGPEFLTYFQNEAQLEKSRLLSDRFSAERPKGSFSTLEIQRTEQGDSAMYLCASSSPDRVYSGTEAFFGQGTRLTVV.

This chain connects TRBV10-3 to TRBJ2-1, with 9 nucleotides matching TRBD1. This CDR3 comprises 17 residues. After removal of 1 base from V and 4 bases from J, the junction contained 8 bases not matched to a gene. Germline CDR1 reads ENHRY; CDR2 reads SYGVKD. The CDR3 nucleotides are TGTGCCATCAGTGAGTACATACCGGGACAGGGATACAATGAGCAGTTCTTC. Translating it yields CAISEYIPGQGYNEQFF.

There are many counts of this clonotype. The chain couples TRBV27 to TRBJ2-6; a weak D match, TRBD2 (6 bases). V lost 8 bases and J 2 bases, leaving 13 bases between the germline ends. CDR3 length equals 15 residues. Germline lookup yields CDR1 MNHEY and CDR2 SMNVEV (reference sequence). The chain's CDR3 is CASGISGPGANVLTF. DNA for the CDR3: TGTGCCAGCGGAATTAGCGGTCCTGGGGCCAACGTCCTGACTTTC.

This rearrangement joins TRBV4-1 to TRBJ2-6, with 7 bases identical to TRBD1. Germline assignment: CDR1 MGHRA and CDR2 YSYEKL. Losses at the gene ends were 4 bases for V and 3 bases for J; bases not matched to a gene: 12. The CDR3 is 18 residues long. The CDR3 DNA sequence: TGCGCCAGCAGCCCAGGGACAGACCGATACATTGGGGCCAACGTCCTGACTTTC. It specifies CASSPGTDRYIGANVLTF.

This clonotype was observed a few times. The CDR3 nucleotides read TGTGCCACCAGCCATAAGATCGAGGGGGGGGACGCCCGTGAGCAGTTCTTC. Its translation: CATSHKIEGGDAREQFF. The rearrangement uses TRBV15 and TRBJ2-1, with D perhaps TRBD2 (7 bases). Trimming stripped 5 bases from V and 9 bases from J, with 26 bases between. The germline V gene encodes CDR1 LNHNV and CDR2 YYDKDF (reference sequence). This CDR3 has 17 amino acids.

Only a few counts were recorded for this clonotype. The gene calls are TRBV6-5 and TRBJ1-1; D perhaps matches TRBD1 (6 bases). Trimming stripped 5 bases from V and 4 bases from J, with 17 bases between. The CDR3 contains 15 residues. Per germline, CDR1 MNHEY and CDR2 SVGAGI. CDR3 amino acids: CASSRVISGATEAFF. The CDR3 region has the DNA TGTGCCAGCAGTCGAGTGATATCGGGGGCCACTGAAGCTTTCTTT.

V gene TRBV19 combines with J gene TRBJ2-1; 7 bases align to TRBD1. The V and J ends lost 5 bases and 7 bases, in that order; junction bases with no gene match: 5. Germline V gene sequence: CDR1 LNHDA, CDR2 SQIVND (reference sequence). This CDR3 contains 13 residues. CDR3 in amino acids: CASSPQGENEQFF. The CDR3 nucleotides are TGTGCCAGTAGTCCCCAGGGGGAAAATGAGCAGTTCTTC.

This clonotype was counted at least ten times. This rearrangement joins TRBV4-3 to TRBJ1-2; the match to TRBD1 covers 11 bases. The germline gives CDR1 LGHNA, CDR2 YSLEER. The trim removed 0 bases at V and 8 bases at J, leaving 11 bases unmatched. This CDR3 region has 17 residues. DNA for the CDR3: TGCGCCAGCAGCCAAGATTCTAGGACAGGGGGCTTCAGCGGCTACACCTTC. Translated: CASSQDSRTGGFSGYTF.